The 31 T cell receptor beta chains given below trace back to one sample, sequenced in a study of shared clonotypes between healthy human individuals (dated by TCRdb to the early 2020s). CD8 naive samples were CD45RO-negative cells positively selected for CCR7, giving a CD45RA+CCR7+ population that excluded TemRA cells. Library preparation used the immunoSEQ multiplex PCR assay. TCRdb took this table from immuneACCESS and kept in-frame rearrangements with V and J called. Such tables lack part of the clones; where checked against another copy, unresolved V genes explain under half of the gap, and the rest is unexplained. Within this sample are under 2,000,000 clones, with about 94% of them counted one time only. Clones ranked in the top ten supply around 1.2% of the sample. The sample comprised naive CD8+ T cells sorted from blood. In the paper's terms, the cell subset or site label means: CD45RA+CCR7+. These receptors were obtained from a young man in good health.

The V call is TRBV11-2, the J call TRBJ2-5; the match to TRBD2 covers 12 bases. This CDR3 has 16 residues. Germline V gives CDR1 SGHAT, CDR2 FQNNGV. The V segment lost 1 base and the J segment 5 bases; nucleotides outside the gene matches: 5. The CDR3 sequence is CASSLGGLAGWETQYF. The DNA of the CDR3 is TGTGCCAGCAGCTTAGGAGGACTAGCGGGGTGGGAGACCCAGTACTTC.

The CDR3 DNA reads as TGCAGTGCTAGGTCCGTATCCGAGCAGTACTTC. This encodes CSARSVSEQYF. The chain uses TRBV20-1 and TRBJ2-7; D call uncertain. The CDR3 is made up of 11 amino acids. The V and J ends lost 3 bases and 6 bases respectively, with 9 bases between them. The germline V gene encodes CDR1 DFQATT and CDR2 SNEGSKA (reference sequence).

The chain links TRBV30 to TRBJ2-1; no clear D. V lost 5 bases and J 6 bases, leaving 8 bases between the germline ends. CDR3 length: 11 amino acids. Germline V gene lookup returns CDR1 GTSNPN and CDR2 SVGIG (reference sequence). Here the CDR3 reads CAWGHPNEQFF. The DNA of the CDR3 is TGTGCCTGGGGCCACCCCAATGAGCAGTTCTTC.

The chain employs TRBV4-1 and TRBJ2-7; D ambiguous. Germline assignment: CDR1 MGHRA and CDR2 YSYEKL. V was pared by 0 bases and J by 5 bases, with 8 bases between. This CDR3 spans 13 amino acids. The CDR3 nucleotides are TGCGCCAGCAGCCAAGATCCAAGGGACGAGCAGTACTTC. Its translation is CASSQDPRDEQYF.

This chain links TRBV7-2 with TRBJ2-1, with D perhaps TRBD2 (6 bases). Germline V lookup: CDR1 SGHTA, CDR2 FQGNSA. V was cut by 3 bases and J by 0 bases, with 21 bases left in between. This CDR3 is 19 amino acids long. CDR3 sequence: CASSFPLADWTSSYNEQFF. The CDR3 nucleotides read TGTGCCAGCAGCTTCCCACTAGCCGACTGGACCTCCTCCTACAATGAGCAGTTCTTC.

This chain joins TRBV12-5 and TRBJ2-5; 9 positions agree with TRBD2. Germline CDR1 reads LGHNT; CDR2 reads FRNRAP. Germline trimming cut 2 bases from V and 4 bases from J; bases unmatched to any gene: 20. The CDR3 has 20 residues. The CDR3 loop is CASGLRGTSLGNGFRETQYF. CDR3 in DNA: TGTGCTAGTGGTTTGCGGGGGACTAGCTTGGGTAATGGGTTTCGAGAGACCCAGTACTTC.

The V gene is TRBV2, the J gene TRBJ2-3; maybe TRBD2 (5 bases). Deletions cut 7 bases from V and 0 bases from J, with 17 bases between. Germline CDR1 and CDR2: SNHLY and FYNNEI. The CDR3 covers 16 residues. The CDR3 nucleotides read TGTGCCAGCACCCCACTAGGACTGATTAGCACAGATACGCAGTATTTT. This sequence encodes CASTPLGLISTDTQYF.

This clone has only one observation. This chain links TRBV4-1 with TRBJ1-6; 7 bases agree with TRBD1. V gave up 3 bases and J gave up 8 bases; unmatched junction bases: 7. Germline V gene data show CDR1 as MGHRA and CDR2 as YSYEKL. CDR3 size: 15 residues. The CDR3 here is CASSQRQGGHSPLHF. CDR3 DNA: TGCGCCAGCAGCCAGAGACAGGGTGGTCATTCACCCCTCCACTTT.

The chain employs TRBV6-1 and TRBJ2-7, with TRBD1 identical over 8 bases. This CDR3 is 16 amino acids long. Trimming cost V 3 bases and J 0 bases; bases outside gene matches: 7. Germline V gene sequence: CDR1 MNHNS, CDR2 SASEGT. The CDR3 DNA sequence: TGTGCCAGCAGTGATCGGGCAGGGGGCACCTCCTACGAGCAGTACTTC. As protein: CASSDRAGGTSYEQYF.

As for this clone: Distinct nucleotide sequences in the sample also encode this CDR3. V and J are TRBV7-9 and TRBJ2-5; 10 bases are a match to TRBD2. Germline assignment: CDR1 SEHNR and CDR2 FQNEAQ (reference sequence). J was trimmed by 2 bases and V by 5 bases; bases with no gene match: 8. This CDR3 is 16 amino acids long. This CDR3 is CASSRRTSGRQETQYF. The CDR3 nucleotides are TGTGCCAGCAGCCGACGGACTAGCGGACGGCAAGAGACCCAGTACTTC.

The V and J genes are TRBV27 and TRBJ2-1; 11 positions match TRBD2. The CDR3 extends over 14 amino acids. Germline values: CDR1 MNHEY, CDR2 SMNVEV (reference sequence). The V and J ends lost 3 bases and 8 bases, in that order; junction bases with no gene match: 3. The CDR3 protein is CASSLTSGADEQFF. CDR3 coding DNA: TGTGCCAGCAGTTTGACTAGCGGGGCCGATGAGCAGTTCTTC.

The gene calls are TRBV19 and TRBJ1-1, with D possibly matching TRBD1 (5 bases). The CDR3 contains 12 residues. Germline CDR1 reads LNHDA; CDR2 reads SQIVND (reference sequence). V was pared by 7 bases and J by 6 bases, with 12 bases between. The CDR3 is CASTTGAAEAFF. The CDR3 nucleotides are TGTGCCAGTACCACCGGGGCGGCTGAAGCTTTCTTT.

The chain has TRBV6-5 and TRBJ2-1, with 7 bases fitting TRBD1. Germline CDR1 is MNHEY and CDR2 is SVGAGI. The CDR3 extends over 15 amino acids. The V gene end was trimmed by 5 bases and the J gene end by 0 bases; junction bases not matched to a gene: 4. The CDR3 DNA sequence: TGTGCCAGCAGTCAGGGGGACAGCTCCTACAATGAGCAGTTCTTC. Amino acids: CASSQGDSSYNEQFF.

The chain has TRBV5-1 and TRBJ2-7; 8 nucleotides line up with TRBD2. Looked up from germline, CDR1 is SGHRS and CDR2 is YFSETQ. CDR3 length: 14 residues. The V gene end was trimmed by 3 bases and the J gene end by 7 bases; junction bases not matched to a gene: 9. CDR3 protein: CASSSLAVGKEQYF. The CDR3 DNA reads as TGCGCCAGCAGCTCACTAGCGGTCGGGAAAGAGCAGTACTTC.

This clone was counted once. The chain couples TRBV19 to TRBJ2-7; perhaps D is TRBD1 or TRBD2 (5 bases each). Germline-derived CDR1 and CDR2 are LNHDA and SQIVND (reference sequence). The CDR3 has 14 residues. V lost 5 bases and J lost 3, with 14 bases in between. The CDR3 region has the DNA TGTGCCAGTAGTCGGGACCTAACCTACTACGAGCAGTACTTC. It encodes CASSRDLTYYEQYF.

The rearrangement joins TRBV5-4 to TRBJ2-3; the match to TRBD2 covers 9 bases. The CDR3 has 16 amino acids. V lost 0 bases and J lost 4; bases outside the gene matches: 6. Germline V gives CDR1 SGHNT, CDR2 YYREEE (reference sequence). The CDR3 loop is CASSLVDSGGSDTQYF. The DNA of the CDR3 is TGTGCCAGCAGCTTGGTTGATAGCGGGGGCTCAGATACGCAGTATTTT.

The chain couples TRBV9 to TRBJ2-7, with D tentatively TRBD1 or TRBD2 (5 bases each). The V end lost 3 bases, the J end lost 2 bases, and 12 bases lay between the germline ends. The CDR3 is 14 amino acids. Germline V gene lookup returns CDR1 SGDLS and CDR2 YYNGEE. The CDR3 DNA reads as TGTGCCAGCAGCGAGGGGACCGCGACCTACGAGCAGTACTTC. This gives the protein CASSEGTATYEQYF. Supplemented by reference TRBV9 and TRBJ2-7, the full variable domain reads DSGVTQTPKHLITATGQRVTLRCSPRSGDLSVYWYQQSLDQGLQFLIQYYNGEERAKGNILERFSAQQFPDLHSELNLSSLELGDSALYFCASSEGTATYEQYFGPGTRLTVT.

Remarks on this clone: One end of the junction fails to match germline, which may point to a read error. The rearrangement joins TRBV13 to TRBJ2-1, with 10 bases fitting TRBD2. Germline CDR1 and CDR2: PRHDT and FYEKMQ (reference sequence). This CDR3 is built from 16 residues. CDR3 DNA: TGTGCCAGCAGTTTAGCGGGGGGCCTCTCCTACAATGAGCAGTTCTTC. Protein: CASSLAGGLSYNEQFF.

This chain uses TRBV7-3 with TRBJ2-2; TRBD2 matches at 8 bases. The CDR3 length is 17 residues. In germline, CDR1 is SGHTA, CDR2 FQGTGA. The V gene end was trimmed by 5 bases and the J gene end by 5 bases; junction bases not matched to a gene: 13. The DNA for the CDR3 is TGTGCCAGCAGCCCTTTGGCCGTAGCGGGGAAAACCGGGGAGCTGTTTTTT. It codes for CASSPLAVAGKTGELFF.

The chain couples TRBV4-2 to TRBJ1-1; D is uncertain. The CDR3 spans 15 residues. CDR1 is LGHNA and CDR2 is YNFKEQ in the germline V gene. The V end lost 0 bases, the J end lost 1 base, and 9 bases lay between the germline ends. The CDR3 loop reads CASSQDPGANTEAFF. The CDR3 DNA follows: TGTGCCAGCAGCCAAGATCCGGGTGCGAACACTGAAGCTTTCTTT.

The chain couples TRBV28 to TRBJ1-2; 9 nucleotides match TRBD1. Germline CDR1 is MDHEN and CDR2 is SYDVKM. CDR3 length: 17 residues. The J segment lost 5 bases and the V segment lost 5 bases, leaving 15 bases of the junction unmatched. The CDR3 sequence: CASSHIVEQGAIYGYTF. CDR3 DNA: TGTGCCAGCAGTCATATTGTAGAACAGGGGGCGATTTATGGCTACACCTTC.

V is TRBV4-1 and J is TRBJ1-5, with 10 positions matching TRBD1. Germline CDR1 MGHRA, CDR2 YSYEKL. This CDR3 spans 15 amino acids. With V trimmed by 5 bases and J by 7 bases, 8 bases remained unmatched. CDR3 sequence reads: CASSDQDRGDQPQHF. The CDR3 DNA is TGCGCCAGCAGCGACCAGGACAGGGGGGACCAGCCCCAGCATTTT.

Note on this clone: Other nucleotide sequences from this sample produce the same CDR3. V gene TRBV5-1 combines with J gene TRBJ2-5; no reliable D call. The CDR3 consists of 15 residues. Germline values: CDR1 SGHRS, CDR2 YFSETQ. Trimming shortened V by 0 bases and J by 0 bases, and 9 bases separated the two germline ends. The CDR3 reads CASSLEGGYQETQYF. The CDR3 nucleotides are TGCGCCAGCAGCTTGGAGGGCGGATACCAAGAGACCCAGTACTTC.

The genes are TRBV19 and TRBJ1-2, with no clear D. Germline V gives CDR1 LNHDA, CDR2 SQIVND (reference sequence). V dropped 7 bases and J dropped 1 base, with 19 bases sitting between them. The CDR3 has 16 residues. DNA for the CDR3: TGTGCCAGTATTTGGGCAGATCAAATTTATAACTATGGCTACACCTTC. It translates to CASIWADQIYNYGYTF.

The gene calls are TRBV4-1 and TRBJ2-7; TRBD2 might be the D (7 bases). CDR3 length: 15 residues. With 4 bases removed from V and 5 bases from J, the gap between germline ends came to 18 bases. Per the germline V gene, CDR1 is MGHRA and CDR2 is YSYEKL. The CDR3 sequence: CASSPIGGGVHEQYF. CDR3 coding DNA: TGCGCCAGCAGCCCTATAGGAGGGGGGGTCCACGAGCAGTACTTC.

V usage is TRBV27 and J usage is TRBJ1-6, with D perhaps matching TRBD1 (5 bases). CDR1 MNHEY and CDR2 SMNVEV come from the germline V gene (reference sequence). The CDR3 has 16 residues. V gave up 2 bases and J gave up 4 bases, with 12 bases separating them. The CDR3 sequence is CASSLGGPGYNSPLHF. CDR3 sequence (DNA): TGTGCCAGCAGTTTAGGGGGACCAGGTTATAATTCACCCCTCCACTTT.

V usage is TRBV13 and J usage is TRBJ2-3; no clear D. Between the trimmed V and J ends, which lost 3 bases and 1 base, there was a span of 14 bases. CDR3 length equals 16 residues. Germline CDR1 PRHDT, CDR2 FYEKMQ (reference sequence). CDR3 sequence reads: CASSLLQVLGTDTQYF. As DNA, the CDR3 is TGTGCCAGCAGCTTGCTTCAGGTCCTCGGCACAGATACGCAGTATTTT.

The CDR3 DNA reads TGTGCCAGCAGCCCGGGACTAGCGGGAGATACGCAGTATTTT. It specifies CASSPGLAGDTQYF. The chain carries TRBV5-4 and TRBJ2-3, with 12 bases matching TRBD2. The trim removed 4 bases at V and 5 bases at J, leaving 2 bases unmatched. The CDR3 is made up of 14 amino acids. Per germline, CDR1 SGHNT and CDR2 YYREEE (reference sequence).

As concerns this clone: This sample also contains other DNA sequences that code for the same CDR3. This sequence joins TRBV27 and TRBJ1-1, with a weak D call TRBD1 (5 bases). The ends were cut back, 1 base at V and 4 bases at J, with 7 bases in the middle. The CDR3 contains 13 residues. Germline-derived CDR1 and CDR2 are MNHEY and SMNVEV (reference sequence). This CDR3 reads CASSLLRGTEAFF. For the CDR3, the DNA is TGTGCCAGCAGTTTATTAAGGGGCACTGAAGCTTTCTTT.

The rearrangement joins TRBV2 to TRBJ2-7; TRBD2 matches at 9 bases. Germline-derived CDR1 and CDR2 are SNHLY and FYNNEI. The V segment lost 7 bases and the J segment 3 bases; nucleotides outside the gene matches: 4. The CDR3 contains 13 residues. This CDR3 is CASIKTSGYEQYF. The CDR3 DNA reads TGTGCCAGCATAAAGACTAGCGGCTACGAGCAGTACTTC.

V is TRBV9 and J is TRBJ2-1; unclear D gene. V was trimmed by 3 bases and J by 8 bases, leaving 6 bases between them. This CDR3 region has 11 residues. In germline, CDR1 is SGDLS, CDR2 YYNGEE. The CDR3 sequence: CASSEGYEQFF. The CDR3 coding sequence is TGTGCCAGCAGCGAGGGCTATGAGCAGTTCTTC.